One and the same sample provided the 6 T cell receptor beta chains below, sequenced in a study of metastatic and nonmetastatic thyroid tumors. Until they underwent thyroid surgery, no patient had received any treatment. TCRdb redid the clone calls on the PCR reads using MiXCR. Of about 11,000 clones detected, roughly 30% appear once; the ten largest clones hold 16%. The sample taken for sequencing was tumor tissue. Source of these receptors: a female donor with papillary thyroid cancer or a benign thyroid nodule (not recorded which). Some clones in this sample may be carry-over from other donors' samples.

This rearrangement joins TRBV20-1 to TRBJ2-7, with D maybe TRBD1 (5 bases). The CDR3 runs to 12 residues. Trimming cost V 2 bases and J 5 bases, with 10 bases left between them. Germline values: CDR1 DFQATT, CDR2 SNEGSKA (reference sequence). CDR3 region: CSARRGWDEQYF. CDR3 nucleotides: TGCAGTGCTAGAAGGGGATGGGACGAGCAGTACTTC.

The chain uses TRBV12-3 or TRBV12-4 and TRBJ1-5, with D possibly matching TRBD1 (6 bases). The germline V and J ends were trimmed by 7 bases and 2 bases, with 12 bases remaining between them. The CDR3 has 14 amino acids. In DNA form, the CDR3 reads TGTGCCAGCACCGCTTACAGGGGCAATCAGCCCCAGCATTTT. Its translation: CASTAYRGNQPQHF.

The chain joins TRBV5-1 to TRBJ2-7; TRBD1 is a possible D gene (6 bases). Trimming shortened V by 4 bases and J by 1 base, and 9 bases separated the two germline ends. Germline CDR1 SGHRS, CDR2 YFSETQ. This CDR3 comprises 13 residues. CDR3 in amino acids: CASSPDRSYEQYF. In DNA, the CDR3 is TGCGCCAGCAGCCCCGACAGGTCCTACGAGCAGTACTTC.

The V call is TRBV20-1, the J call TRBJ2-1, with 8 bases that match TRBD2. CDR1 is DFQATT and CDR2 is SNEGSKA in the germline V gene (reference sequence). J gave up 7 bases and V 5 bases, and 10 bases lay outside the gene matches. This CDR3 is built from 14 residues. CDR3 in amino acids: CSAFRQTGGNEQFF. CDR3 DNA sequence: TGCAGTGCTTTCCGACAGACGGGGGGGAATGAGCAGTTCTTC.

This clone is termed medium-sized. The J gene is TRBJ1-2, the V gene TRBV2, with 10 bases fitting TRBD1. The V segment lost 6 bases and the J segment 3 bases; nucleotides outside the gene matches: 7. Germline loops: CDR1 SNHLY, CDR2 FYNNEI. The CDR3 runs 15 residues. The DNA for the CDR3 is TGTGCCAGCAGACCTCCGGGACAGGGGTACTATGGCTACACCTTC. This codes for CASRPPGQGYYGYTF. The variable domain in full, with the rest retrieved from reference TRBV2 and TRBJ1-2, is EPEVTQTPSHQVTQMGQEVILRCVPISNHLYFYWYRQILGQKVEFLVSFYNNEISEKSEIFDDQFSVERPDGSNFTLKIRSTKLEDSAMYFCASRPPGQGYYGYTFGSGTRLTVV.

The chain couples TRBV4-3 to TRBJ1-5; no definite D call. The CDR3 covers 14 residues. Germline V gene sequence: CDR1 LGHNA, CDR2 YSLEER. V lost 0 bases, J lost 2 bases, and 5 bases lay in between. The CDR3 coding sequence is TGCGCCAGCAGCCAAGACGTCGGCAATCAGCCCCAGCATTTT. As protein: CASSQDVGNQPQHF.